This record looks at one T cell receptor beta chain sequence and its context. Its specificity is unknown. This clone may be a read error of a much larger clone one base away. Total RNA was extracted at no less than 6 micrograms per sample. The data were obtained in a study of blood T cells in healthy people across ages. The study's findings and limits: Among long-lived donors, naive CD4+ cells were more numerous and diversity higher than in aged donors.

Deletions cut 5 bases from V and 2 bases from J, with 8 bases between. The CDR3 extends over 13 amino acids. Primers used in a second PCR of roughly 6 to 12 cycles were a sample-barcoded 5' primer and a J-beta primer mix. TCRdb independently ran MiXCR on the 5' RACE reads; one entry per CDR3 protein. The repertoire consists of 600,000 to 800,000 distinct CDR3 sequences, with about 50% occurring once and the leading ten covering 13%. The chain employs TRBV12-3 or TRBV12-4 and TRBJ2-3; D not resolved. The sequenced material came from blood. This receptor was identified in a woman at least 80 years old in good health. The CDR3 is CASSIGPTDTQYF. CDR3 nucleotides: TGTGCCAGCAGTATCGGGCCCACAGATACGCAGTATTTT.